This T cell receptor beta chain is drawn from a study of cytomegalovirus exposure and HLA in healthy donors (dated by TCRdb to 2015 to 2018). General notes on the study: An earlier analysis of 587 of the donors reported around 280 Gb of sequence data and 117 million unique TCR beta sequences obtained from about 200 million T cells. Roughly 300 gigabases of sequencing data and tens of millions of unique TCR sequences were included in an early release covering about 600 HLA-typed donors. The genetic ancestry cluster associated with self-reported Caucasian donors included about 81% of the 398 genotyped donors. The study aimed to test whether cataloging public T cell receptors could reveal signatures of past pathogen exposure. Using immunosequencing, the study profiled T cell repertoires from about 650 subjects and related those repertoires to cytomegalovirus serostatus. A separate validation cohort of roughly 130 different subjects was used in addition to the roughly 620-subject first cohort. To predict cytomegalovirus infection status, the study brought together high-throughput TCR immunosequencing, statistical association of individual TCRs with disease status, and machine learning. To study patterns of TCR occurrence, a later analysis re-analyzed previously published TCR beta repertoires from around 700 donors and added high-resolution HLA genotyping. Rather than drawing on any new phenotypic data, the later analysis identified candidate immune exposures from TCR beta sequences and the way those sequences occurred across donors. To decide whether each TCR beta V gene segment behaved as functional or pseudogenic, an earlier analysis of some 540 of the donors relied on high-throughput TCR beta sequencing. Alongside the repertoire data, information on donor age, sex, ethnicity and CMV serostatus was compiled. A later genetic analysis took genome-wide SNP genotypes for about three fifths of the roughly 700 donors and used that subset as a discovery cohort. All discovery cohort repertoires had been generated using a single sequencing platform. Both class I and class II loci were covered by HLA typing, at four-digit resolution. Typing coverage varied by locus: roughly 620-640 donors for A, B, C, DRB1 and DQB1; approximately 500 for DQA1; nearly 610 for DPA1; approximately 490 for DPB1. Because of strong linkage in the cohort, roughly five DR-DQ haplotypes were treated as single units for association and clustering. Among roughly 370 genotyped donors of the cohort, an average of approximately 250,000 unique TCR beta nucleotide sequences were sequenced per donor, roughly 20% of them non-productive.

Summary of the overall study and its limitations: Cytomegalovirus status was reported to be diagnosed by the classifier with high specificity and sensitivity in both the original and validation cohorts. A further reported finding was that TCR beta sequences accurately predicted the HLA-A and HLA-B alleles for most subjects in the first cohort. Linkage disequilibrium might explain the correlated functional status among segregating V segments, but an unknown experimental factor could not be ruled out. This cohort had only TCR beta chains sequenced, and the lack of alpha or paired-chain data limited which features could be detected. A total of 150 or so TCR beta chains were listed by the study as associated with cytomegalovirus. Across donors, most TCR sequences were observed very rarely, whereas some public TCRs were present in many individuals. A later analysis found that HLA-associated TCR beta chains were more clonally expanded and had lower generation probabilities than equally common non-associated chains. Some IMGT-functional V segments, including TRBV6-2 and TRBV6-3, could not be distinguished by the 87-base-pair reads and were therefore excluded. When HLA alleles, especially DR and DQ, strongly co-occurred, TCR associations were difficult to assign to individual alleles. In a later analysis, TCR association rates were found to vary across HLA loci, with the most associated TCRs seen for DRB1 alleles and the fewest for HLA-C alleles. Immune exposure information for the cohort was limited to CMV serostatus. V-gene and J-gene trimming of TCR beta chains was associated with a missense DCLRE1C variant in a later genetic analysis, and the association was replicated in an independent cohort. A group of highly shared sequence variants was considered likely to be a technical artifact of the sequencing pipeline. Because HLA typing was unavailable for some donors at each locus, only the typed subset was used in association tests. In a later genetic analysis, fewer N-insertions in productive TCRs were reported among donors in an Asian-associated ancestry cluster than the roughly 700-donor mean. Specific HLA alleles were associated with more than 15,000 TCR beta sequences at a false discovery rate of 0.05 in a later analysis. In an earlier analysis of some 500 of the donors, most TCR beta V segments were observed in productive rearrangements about 87% or about 30% of the time, broadly matching IMGT annotations. Three of the identified cytomegalovirus-associated TCR beta chains were confirmed in vitro to be specific for cytomegalovirus antigens. Roughly uniform sequencing depth across donors was assumed in presence/absence analyses, although this assumption may not hold. A later analysis found that most CMV-associated TCR beta chains appeared HLA-restricted, with HLA associations seemingly driven largely by CMV exposure. Several of the top co-occurrence clusters appeared to be linked to parvovirus B19, influenza, CMV and Epstein-Barr virus, according to a later analysis. Because counts were too low, more than 15 rarely observed V segments, including chromosome 9 orphons, were excluded from the earlier analysis of a few hundred of the donors. The authors suggested that the approach could potentially be generalized to other disease states and immunological phenotypes.

As regards this clone: This receptor's antigen is unknown. The input lacks base qualities; no much larger clone sits a single base away.

The protocol used for the library was the immunoSEQ multiplex PCR assay. The multiplex PCR relied on a mix of 60 forward primers for TCR Vbeta segments and 13 reverse primers for TCR Jbeta segments. The CDR3 region of rearranged TCR beta genes was amplified from genomic DNA with a multiplex PCR assay. The amplified TCR beta libraries were sequenced on the Illumina HiSeq System as 87-base-pair reads. The published analysis was carried out like this. A later analysis tallied about 77 million unique TCR beta chains across the 700 or so repertoires, and about 10 million of those chains were shared by two or more donors. Raw reads were error-corrected and collapsed into unique sequences by a nearest-neighbor algorithm in which closely related sequences were merged to remove PCR and sequencing errors. Alignment of CDR3 sequences to IMGT reference sequences was used to assign V, D and J gene segments. For a sequence to be retained, a match of at least six nucleotides was required to both a V gene segment and a J gene segment. A rearrangement counted as productive if the CDR3 had no stop codons and remained in frame with V and J, and every other rearrangement counted as non-productive. CDR3 was defined by IMGT convention, running from the second conserved V-encoded cysteine to the conserved J-encoded phenylalanine. Sequences without an unambiguous match to a single V gene segment were excluded from the earlier analysis of 450 to 650 of the donors. In an earlier analysis of 587 of the donors, a V segment was called functional when productive rearrangements were above 56.7%, and segregating when the standard deviation between donors exceeded 5%. A statistical classification framework was built to diagnose cytomegalovirus status from the catalog of TCR beta chain sequences. V and J gene assignment, in a later analysis, came from comparing TCR nucleotide sequences with IMGT/GENE-DB human TR gene sequences. The TCRdist pipeline was used in a later analysis to assign CDR3 sequences and most-parsimonious VDJ recombination scenarios. A later analysis defined each TCR beta chain by its CDR3 amino acid sequence plus V-gene family, and excluded reads lacking a unique V-gene family. As a way to deal with suspected cross-contamination and a sequencing artifact, a later analysis dropped roughly 600 nucleotide sequences that were highly shared and had low generation probability. For each public chain, a later analysis derived a clonal expansion index from normalized ranks of inferred template counts within each repertoire. In a later analysis, generation probabilities were computed with a VDJ recombination model fitted to out-of-frame rearrangements, and the resulting probabilities were checked against IGoR. Hypergeometric tests were used in a later analysis to score TCR-TCR, TCR-HLA and TCR-CMV co-occurrence, with a repertoire-size bias correction applied to the TCR pairs. False discovery rates were estimated in a later analysis by permuting HLA or CMV assignments 20 times. In a later analysis, co-occurring TCRs were grouped using DBSCAN, and TCRdist sequence similarity was added for clustering within HLA-allele-positive subsets. Co-occurrence clustering excluded repertoires with fewer than 30,000 or more than 120,000 public chains, plus five with anomalous nucleotide sharing. Entries here come from immuneACCESS through TCRdb and include only in-frame sequences with V and J called. Some clones fail to appear in such tables; in the studies checked, an unresolved V gene covers under half of the shortfall, and the cause of the remainder is unknown. Clone size and the V and J calls come from that table; the DNA yielded D and trimming. The sample table holds 90,000 to 150,000 clones, of which more than 60% were seen once. The top ten clonotypes cover about 9% of the sample.

From its cysteine to its phenylalanine, the CDR3 spans 13 amino acids. Only the CDR3 DNA stays, 39 bases, in frame from base 1. V loses 0 bases, J loses 0 bases, and the germline ends lie 2 bases apart. From a lookup of the germline V gene, CDR1 and CDR2 are SGHRS and YFSETQ. The cohort consisted of hundreds of healthy bone marrow donors. At the time of sampling, all cohort members were nominally healthy, though unrecorded immune exposures were likely present. The donor tested CMV seropositive, placing the donor among the approximately 310 seropositive members of the cohort. Each donor provided a peripheral blood sample, and peripheral blood mononuclear cells were used for TCR beta sequencing. Genomic DNA was extracted from the blood cell samples with the Qiagen DNeasy Blood Extraction Kit.

The sequencing input was PBMCs. The chain uses TRBV5-1 and TRBJ2-3; the D gene cannot be resolved reliably. The receptor was derived from a man aged 35 to 55 in good health and CMV-seropositive. The nucleotides read TGCGCCAGCAGCTTGGTAAGCACAGATACGCAGTATTTT. Its translation is CASSLVSTDTQYF.